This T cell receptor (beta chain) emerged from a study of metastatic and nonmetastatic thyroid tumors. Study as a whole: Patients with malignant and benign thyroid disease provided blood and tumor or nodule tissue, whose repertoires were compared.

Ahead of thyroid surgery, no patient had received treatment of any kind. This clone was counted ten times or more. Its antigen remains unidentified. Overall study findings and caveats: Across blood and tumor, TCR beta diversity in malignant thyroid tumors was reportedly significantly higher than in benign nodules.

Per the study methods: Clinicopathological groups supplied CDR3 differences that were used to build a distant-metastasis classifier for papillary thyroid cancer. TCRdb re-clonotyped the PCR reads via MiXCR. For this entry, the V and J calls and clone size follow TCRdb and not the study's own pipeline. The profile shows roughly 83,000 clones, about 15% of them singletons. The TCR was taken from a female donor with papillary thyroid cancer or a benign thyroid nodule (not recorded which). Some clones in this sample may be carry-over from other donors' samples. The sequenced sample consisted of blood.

In DNA form, the CDR3 reads TGCAGTGCTCGGCGACCATATGGGGATTCACCCCTCCACTTT. Encoded protein: CSARRPYGDSPLHF. V usage is TRBV20-1 and J usage is TRBJ1-6; D remains unclear. Germline V gene lookup returns CDR1 DFQATT and CDR2 SNEGSKA (reference sequence). V shed 5 bases and J shed 8 bases, with 16 bases lying between them. This CDR3 spans 14 amino acids.